The next 28 T cell receptor beta chains were all read from a single sample in a study of blood T cells in healthy people across ages (dated by TCRdb to between 2015 and 2017). Libraries were built with 5' RACE. The sequencer listed for this sample is Illumina HiSeq 2500. A second PCR of about 7 to 12 cycles was run with a J-beta primer mix and a sample-barcoded 5' primer. The public reads were reprocessed in TCRdb via fastp at Q25 and MiXCR, keeping in-frame beta chains. Entries are consolidated by CDR3 protein sequence, retaining the most common genes and DNA. The sample table shows some 890,000 distinct CDR3 sequences, and under 35% are seen once. The top ten clones comprise more than 8.5% of the sample. The sample was also reused in another study, on T cells of mothers and their children.

Sample: blood. These receptors were taken from a middle-aged woman in good health.

This clonotype appeared a few times. The V gene is TRBV20-1, the J gene TRBJ2-3; D is possibly TRBD2 (6 bases). The ends were cut back, 3 bases at V and 9 bases at J, with 10 bases in the middle. This CDR3 spans 11 amino acids. The germline CDR1 and CDR2 sequences are DFQATT and SNEGSKA (reference sequence). The DNA for the CDR3 is TGCAGTGCTAGTACTAGCCTGACGCAGTATTTT. As protein: CSASTSLTQYF.

This clonotype turned up a few times. The chain links TRBV29-1 to TRBJ2-5; 7 bases match TRBD1. The CDR3 sequence is 11 residues long. With 6 bases clipped from V and 2 bases from J, the junction kept 0 bases outside the gene matches. CDR1 and CDR2 from the germline V gene are SQVTM and ANQGSEA. The CDR3 loop is CSVGQQETQYF. CDR3 DNA sequence: TGCAGCGTGGGACAGCAAGAGACCCAGTACTTC.

The chain combines TRBV5-1 with TRBJ2-3; the D is unclear. CDR3 length: 16 residues. V was cut by 2 bases and J by 4 bases, with 17 bases left in between. The V gene's germline CDR1 is SGHRS and CDR2 YFSETQ. The CDR3 spells CASSFRWPRGADTQYF. CDR3 nucleotide sequence: TGCGCCAGCAGCTTTCGTTGGCCCCGTGGGGCAGATACGCAGTATTTT.

This clonotype was counted a few times. V and J are TRBV6-6 and TRBJ1-6; tentatively, D is TRBD1 (6 bases). The CDR3 is 15 residues long. Germline V gene lookup returns CDR1 MNHNY and CDR2 SVGAGI (reference sequence). The ends were cut back, 7 bases at V and 7 bases at J, with 17 bases in the middle. The CDR3 protein is CASTRNREGNSPLHF. The CDR3 nucleotides read TGTGCCAGCACACGTAACAGGGAGGGGAATTCACCCCTCCACTTT.

This clonotype turned up a few times. The gene calls are TRBV7-3 and TRBJ1-1, with TRBD1 matching 8 bases. Germline CDR1 SGHTA, CDR2 FQGTGA. CDR3 length: 13 residues. Trimming removed 5 bases from V and 3 bases from J; junction bases left unmatched: 2. The CDR3 region is CASSMDRDTEAFF. CDR3 bases: TGTGCCAGCAGCATGGACAGGGACACTGAAGCTTTCTTT.

This clonotype has at least ten counts. The CDR3: CASSFRGPGQGGNEQFF. The CDR3 nucleotides read TGTGCCAGCAGCTTCCGGGGTCCGGGACAGGGGGGAAATGAGCAGTTCTTC. The chain uses TRBV7-9 and TRBJ2-1, with 11 bases identical to TRBD1. With V trimmed by 3 bases and J by 7 bases, 11 bases remained unmatched. The CDR3 runs 17 residues. The germline V gene encodes CDR1 SEHNR and CDR2 FQNEAQ (reference sequence).

The rearrangement uses TRBV29-1 and TRBJ1-2; D gene unclear. CDR3 length: 12 amino acids. CDR1 is SQVTM, CDR2 ANQGSEA, per germline. Trimming removed 4 bases at V and 5 bases at J, with 11 bases between. CDR3 DNA: TGCAGCGTTGGCGGTGGGGTATATGGCTACACCTTC. Protein sequence: CSVGGGVYGYTF.

The sample holds a few counts of this clonotype. The rearrangement joins TRBV5-1 to TRBJ2-3; 12 bases are a match to TRBD1. CDR3 length equals 15 residues. V dropped 3 bases and J dropped 4; count of bases not matched to a gene: 3. The germline V gene encodes CDR1 SGHRS and CDR2 YFSETQ. The CDR3 here is CASSWGTGGPDTQYF. As DNA, the CDR3 is TGCGCCAGCAGCTGGGGGACAGGGGGCCCAGATACGCAGTATTTT.

The CDR3, as DNA: TGTGCCAGCAGCCTCTCTGCCTTTGGTGAGCAGTACTTC. Encoded protein: CASSLSAFGEQYF. The chain couples TRBV3-1 to TRBJ2-7; D is unclear. The V end was cut by 4 bases, the J end by 7 bases, with 14 bases between. Germline values: CDR1 LGHDT, CDR2 YNNKEL (reference sequence). This CDR3 has 13 residues.

This clonotype was counted at least ten times. CDR3 sequence reads: CASKDRAYNEQFF. The CDR3 region has the DNA TGTGCCAGCAAGGACAGGGCCTACAATGAGCAGTTCTTC. V gene TRBV6-5 combines with J gene TRBJ2-1, with TRBD1 identical over 8 bases. There are 13 residues in the CDR3. Germline CDR1 MNHEY, CDR2 SVGAGI. V dropped 7 bases and J dropped 2; count of bases not matched to a gene: 1.

The chain carries TRBV5-1 and TRBJ2-3, with D uncertain. The CDR3 extends over 15 amino acids. Germline assignment: CDR1 SGHRS and CDR2 YFSETQ. V was pared by 4 bases and J by 6 bases, with 18 bases between. The CDR3 DNA is TGCGCCAGCAGCCCAAAGACTCCGTCACCGGATACGCAGTATTTT. Translating it yields CASSPKTPSPDTQYF.

As for this clonotype: At one end the junction does not follow the germline gene, possibly because of a read error. The rearrangement joins TRBV5-1 to TRBJ1-6, with TRBD1 matching 7 bases. The CDR3 length is 15 residues. Germline V lookup: CDR1 SGHRS, CDR2 YFSETQ. Here the CDR3 reads CASSISQGDNSPRHF. CDR3 bases: TGCGCCAGCAGCATAAGCCAGGGGGACAATTCACCCCGCCACTTT.

This clonotype was seen many times. This chain uses TRBV7-2 with TRBJ2-7, with 9 nucleotides matching TRBD2. Germline CDR1 and CDR2: SGHTA and FQGNSA. V dropped 5 bases and J dropped 4; count of bases not matched to a gene: 6. CDR3 length equals 14 residues. CDR3 residues: CASSRGGGRYEQYF. In DNA form, the CDR3 reads TGTGCCAGCAGCCGCGGGGGGGGGCGGTACGAGCAGTACTTC.

This rearrangement joins TRBV20-1 to TRBJ1-5; a weak D match, TRBD1 (5 bases). Germline lookup yields CDR1 DFQATT and CDR2 SNEGSKA (reference sequence). Trimming removed 0 bases from V and 2 bases from J, with 11 bases in between. The CDR3 loop spans 15 amino acids. CDR3 sequence reads: CSAREDSYGNQPQHF. The CDR3 DNA is TGCAGTGCTAGAGAAGACAGTTATGGCAATCAGCCCCAGCATTTT.

The chain combines TRBV20-1 with TRBJ2-7, with TRBD2 identical over 10 bases. Per germline, CDR1 DFQATT and CDR2 SNEGSKA (reference sequence). This CDR3 region has 15 residues. The ends lost 2 bases at V and 4 bases at J; junction bases unmatched: 8. This CDR3 is CSARRALAGAYEQYF. The CDR3 DNA follows: TGCAGTGCTAGAAGAGCCCTAGCGGGGGCTTACGAGCAGTACTTC.

A word on this clonotype: Mismatch with germline at one junction end may stem from a read error. The rearrangement joins TRBV5-1 to TRBJ2-3; weak D call: TRBD2 (5 bases). CDR1 and CDR2 from the germline V gene are SGHRS and YFSETQ. This CDR3 comprises 15 residues. CDR3 DNA: TGCGCCAGCAGCCCCCAAGACGCGCTTCGGGATACGAAGTATTTT. This translates into CASSPQDALRDTKYF.

There are a few counts of this clonotype. The chain joins TRBV18 to TRBJ2-1; weak D call: TRBD2 (6 bases). The germline V gene has CDR1 KGHSH and CDR2 LQKENI. Between the trimmed V and J ends, which lost 4 bases and 6 bases, there was a span of 16 bases. CDR3 size: 15 residues. The DNA of the CDR3 is TGTGCCAGCTCACTGGAGGGATTTAAAGGCAATGAGCAGTTCTTC. Amino acids: CASSLEGFKGNEQFF.

This clonotype was seen repeatedly, ten times or more. This sequence joins TRBV27 and TRBJ2-1, with TRBD1 matching 8 bases. CDR1 MNHEY and CDR2 SMNVEV come from the germline V gene (reference sequence). Unmatched junction bases numbered 6, after V lost 5 bases and J lost 6 bases. The CDR3 spans 14 residues. The CDR3: CASSRTGFLNEQFF. In DNA, the CDR3 is TGTGCCAGCAGTCGGACAGGGTTTCTCAATGAGCAGTTCTTC.

Turning to this clonotype: One junction end disagrees with the germline gene, perhaps due to a read error. This chain joins TRBV5-1 and TRBJ1-1; D perhaps matches TRBD1 (6 bases). Germline assignment: CDR1 SGHRS and CDR2 YFSETQ. The CDR3 length is 15 residues. The CDR3 reads CVSSQGRQSNTEAFF. CDR3 nucleotides: TGCGTCAGCAGCCAGGGGCGGCAATCGAACACTGAAGCTTTCTTT.

Points on this clonotype: As the CDR3 is not closed by the conserved phenylalanine or tryptophan, this likely results from a read error. V and J are TRBV20-1 and TRBJ2-5, with 10 bases fitting TRBD2. The DNA end lines up better with TRBJ2-7; the J call may be wrong. The length of the CDR3 is 16 residues. Germline CDR1 is DFQATT and CDR2 is SNEGSKA (reference sequence). The CDR3 nucleotides read TGCAGTGCTAGAGGCCTAGCGGGGGTGTTCTCCTACGAGCAGTACTGC. This codes for CSARGLAGVFSYEQYC.

This clonotype was counted many times. This sequence joins TRBV7-8 and TRBJ2-7; maybe TRBD2 (5 bases). The ends were cut back, 5 bases at V and 0 bases at J, with 14 bases in the middle. The CDR3 has 15 residues. Germline V gives CDR1 SGHVS, CDR2 FQNEAQ. CDR3 bases: TGTGCCAGCAGCGACCGGGCCACTAGCTCCTACGAGCAGTACTTC. Translated: CASSDRATSSYEQYF.

Concerning this clonotype: An end of the junction differs from the germline gene, which may be a read error. The gene calls are TRBV9 and TRBJ2-2; TRBD2 might be the D (5 bases). Germline values: CDR1 SGDLS, CDR2 YYNGEE. This CDR3 has 14 amino acids. CDR3 protein: CASSPERHTGERFF. The CDR3 region has the DNA TGTGCCAGCAGCCCAGAGAGGCACACCGGGGAGCGGTTTTTT.

Here the CDR3 DNA reads TGTGCCAGCAGCGATACCTTGCGGGGTAGGAATGAGCAGTACTTC. Translating it yields CASSDTLRGRNEQYF. The genes are TRBV7-9 and TRBJ2-5, with D possibly being TRBD2 (6 bases). This CDR3 has 15 residues. Trimming stripped 5 bases from V and 11 bases from J, with 24 bases between. Germline V CDR1 and CDR2: SEHNR, FQNEAQ (reference sequence).

The rearrangement joins TRBV19 to TRBJ2-4; TRBD1 is a possible D gene (6 bases). The V gene's germline CDR1 is LNHDA and CDR2 SQIVND (reference sequence). This CDR3 is built from 18 residues. Trimming removed 6 bases at V and 1 base at J, with 22 bases between. The CDR3 loop reads CASSVSVDRGRAKNIQYF. In DNA form, the CDR3 reads TGTGCCAGTAGCGTGTCCGTGGACAGAGGTCGGGCCAAAAACATTCAGTACTTC.

The V and J genes are TRBV4-2 and TRBJ1-5; a possible D gene is TRBD1 (5 bases). The CDR3 is 15 amino acids. V was pared by 0 bases and J by 7 bases, with 13 bases between. Germline V CDR1 and CDR2: LGHNA, YNFKEQ. The CDR3: CASSQDIGGRQPQHF. The CDR3 DNA is TGTGCCAGCAGCCAAGACATCGGGGGAAGGCAGCCCCAGCATTTT.

V usage is TRBV5-5 and J usage is TRBJ2-5; no clear D. Trimming shortened V by 4 bases and J by 2 bases, and 9 bases separated the two germline ends. Germline V gene data show CDR1 as SGHKS and CDR2 as YYEKEE (reference sequence). The CDR3 covers 13 residues. The CDR3 bases are TGTGCCAGCAGCCCGGCAGTTCAAGAGACCCAGTACTTC. Translating it yields CASSPAVQETQYF.

This clonotype was seen at least ten times. The V call is TRBV20-1, the J call TRBJ2-1; 8 bases line up with TRBD2. The CDR3 sequence is 17 residues long. Trimming removed 0 bases from V and 4 bases from J; junction bases left unmatched: 11. Germline loops: CDR1 DFQATT, CDR2 SNEGSKA (reference sequence). CDR3 residues: CSARDRGGLGPYNEQFF. The CDR3 nucleotides are TGCAGTGCTAGAGATCGGGGGGGACTAGGACCTTACAATGAGCAGTTCTTC.

This clonotype was counted ten times or more. A much larger clone sits a single nucleotide away, making a read error possible. J is TRBJ2-1 and V is TRBV14; D is unclear. The DNA end favors TRBJ2-7, so the J call may be wrong. This CDR3 has 15 amino acids. In germline, CDR1 is SGHDN, CDR2 FVKESK. The CDR3 DNA is TGTGCCAGCAGCCGCTTGGGTGGGTCCTACAATGAGCAGTACTTC. Translated: CASSRLGGSYNEQYF.